This TCR beta chain was sequenced during a study of vaccination effects on CD4 cells after COVID-19. The overall study: Post-vaccine draws lagged the second dose by a median of 72 days. In culture with about 9.7 IU/ml IL-2 and around 10 ug/ml peptides, PBMC were grown at a few million per well. Findings and caveats of the study: Clones that were induced by infection or by vaccine showed marked contraction late after vaccination.

As to this clone: Its matching antigen is unknown. At one end, the junction sequence differs from germline, possibly due to a read error.

Around day 10 of culture, CD4+ T cells were separated out. A PCR test confirmed that the person had SARS-CoV-2 infection between March and December 2020. Participants received two doses of either the BNT162b2 or mRNA-1273 vaccine. A half-medium replacement with IL-2 medium was carried out on days 3 and 7. The CDR3 length is 12 residues. Germline V gives CDR1 DFQATT, CDR2 SNEGSKA (reference sequence). The data were produced by immunoSEQ multiplex PCR, yet TCRdb's version contains in-frame clones alone and is incomplete. The sample contains about 50,000 clones, nearly 75% of which appear only once. The rearrangement uses TRBV20-1 and TRBJ1-2, with D unclear. This clonotype was obtained from a human donor who had a prior SARS-CoV-2 infection. Here the sequenced sample was CD4+ T cells from PBMCs cultured without peptide, taken after COVID-19 vaccination. The CDR3 is CSASNMDPGNHF. In DNA, the CDR3 is TGCAGTGCTAGTAACATGGACCCTGGAAATCACTTC.